This TCR beta chain emerged from a study of blood T cell repertoires in COVID-19. Study information: The United States, Italy and Spain provided the acute and convalescent COVID-19 samples. T cells, B-cell-depleted T cells, or PBMCs provided the cDNA or gDNA that served as material.

Germline V CDR1 and CDR2: LGHNT, FRNRAP. V was pared by 5 bases and J by 7 bases, with 14 bases of the junction left unmatched. This CDR3 is 16 amino acids long. How the authors handled the data: Counts of nucleated cells, estimated from reference gene primer amplification, were obtained. The assay was immunoSEQ multiplex PCR, and TCRdb's table has in-frame clones only and misses some. V and J calls and clone size are given by that table; D and trimming were obtained from the DNA. Of 110,000 to 150,000 clones listed, roughly 80% are singletons. The rearrangement links TRBV12-5 to TRBJ1-5; 7 nucleotides agree with TRBD1. The sample comprised peripheral blood. The TCR was taken from a woman aged 80 or older with acute or convalescent COVID-19. The CDR3 DNA reads as TGTGCTAGTGGTCTACGGCCCACAGGGGTCAGGCAGCCCCAGCATTTT. Encoded protein: CASGLRPTGVRQPQHF.